This passage covers 9 T cell receptor beta chains from one sample sequenced in a study of Graves' ophthalmopathy and Graves' hyperthyroidism. Using RNA transcripts, the TCR beta CDR3 regions were amplified. Following a first-round RT-PCR that used HTBI primers, a second-round multiplex PCR was carried out. MiXCR, applied by TCRdb to the multiplex PCR reads, yields one record per CDR3 protein. The data hold approximately 540,000 distinct CDR3 sequences, with approximately 37% observed a single time. Sequenced material: peripheral blood or thyroid tissue (not recorded which). The receptors derive from an adult man with Graves' hyperthyroidism.

Many counts were recorded for this clonotype. V usage is TRBV24-1 and J usage is TRBJ1-5, with TRBD1 as a possible D gene (5 bases). The CDR3 covers 15 residues. Germline V CDR1 and CDR2: KGHDR, SFDVKD. V lost 2 bases and J 3 bases, leaving 10 bases between the germline ends. The CDR3 sequence: CATSDSRDSNQPQHF. For the CDR3, the DNA is TGTGCCACCAGTGATTCCCGGGACTCCAATCAGCCCCAGCATTTT.

This clonotype was counted at least ten times. This chain connects TRBV6-5 to TRBJ2-5; TRBD1 matches 10 bases. Germline V lookup: CDR1 MNHEY, CDR2 SVGAGI. The J segment lost 4 bases and the V segment lost 6 bases, leaving 8 bases of the junction unmatched. The CDR3 sequence is 15 residues long. The CDR3 nucleotides read TGTGCCAGCAGCGGGGACAGGGGTTTATTAGAGACCCAGTACTTC. Residues: CASSGDRGLLETQYF.

The chain combines TRBV15 with TRBJ2-5; the D gene is possibly TRBD2 (7 bases). This CDR3 is built from 14 residues. Looked up from germline, CDR1 is LNHNV and CDR2 is YYDKDF (reference sequence). The V end lost 3 bases, the J end lost 5 bases, and 13 bases lay between the germline ends. Here the CDR3 reads CATSRAGAGETQYF. CDR3 bases: TGTGCCACCAGCAGGGCGGGGGCGGGGGAGACCCAGTACTTC.

This chain connects TRBV7-3 to TRBJ1-4, with D perhaps matching TRBD1 (6 bases). The CDR3 is 14 amino acids. Germline V gene data show CDR1 as SGHTA and CDR2 as FQGTGA. V shed 5 bases and J shed 4 bases, with 11 bases lying between them. Written as DNA, the CDR3 is TGTGCCAGCAGCCCCACAGGGCGTAATGAAAAACTGTTTTTT. The encoded protein is CASSPTGRNEKLFF.

This clonotype was seen a few times. A much larger clonotype is one base distant, so this may be a read error. The chain employs TRBV29-1 and TRBJ2-2; no clear D gene. V lost 5 bases, J lost 0 bases, and 10 bases lay in between. The CDR3 totals 14 residues. Per germline, CDR1 SQVTM and CDR2 ANQGSEA. The CDR3 spells CSVLAAANTGELFF. The CDR3 DNA sequence: TGCAGCGTTCTTGCGGCAGCGAACACCGGGGAGCTGTTTTTT.

Concerning this clonotype: This clone may be a read error of a much larger clone one base away. The V and J genes are TRBV12-3 or TRBV12-4 and TRBJ1-5; D is uncertain. The CDR3 length is 14 residues. Here the CDR3 DNA reads TGTGCCATCAGTTACGCCGGGTCTAATCAGCCCCAGCATTTT. This codes for CAISYAGSNQPQHF.

This clonotype appeared a single time. The rearrangement links TRBV29-1 to TRBJ1-2, with TRBD1 matching 7 bases. CDR1 and CDR2 from the germline V gene are SQVTM and ANQGSEA. The CDR3 runs 14 residues. J lost 2 bases, V lost 1 base, and 4 bases had no gene match. CDR3 region: CSVEVVTGNYGYTF. The CDR3 region has the DNA TGCAGCGTTGAAGTAGTGACAGGGAACTATGGCTACACCTTC.

The rearrangement joins TRBV2 to TRBJ1-1; D gene unclear. The germline gives CDR1 SNHLY, CDR2 FYNNEI. V was clipped by 4 bases and J by 3 bases, with 9 bases between them. The CDR3 runs 13 residues. CDR3 region: CASSVRQHTEAFF. In nucleotides, the CDR3 is TGTGCCAGCAGTGTGCGGCAGCACACTGAAGCTTTCTTT.

This chain joins TRBV10-2 and TRBJ1-2, with TRBD1 matching over 7 bases. Germline values: CDR1 WSHSY, CDR2 SAAADI. This CDR3 contains 15 residues. J gave up 7 bases and V 2 bases, and 10 bases lay outside the gene matches. The CDR3 region has the DNA TGCGCCAGCAGTGAGGCGGGACAGCCAACTTTTGGCTACACCTTC. Protein: CASSEAGQPTFGYTF.